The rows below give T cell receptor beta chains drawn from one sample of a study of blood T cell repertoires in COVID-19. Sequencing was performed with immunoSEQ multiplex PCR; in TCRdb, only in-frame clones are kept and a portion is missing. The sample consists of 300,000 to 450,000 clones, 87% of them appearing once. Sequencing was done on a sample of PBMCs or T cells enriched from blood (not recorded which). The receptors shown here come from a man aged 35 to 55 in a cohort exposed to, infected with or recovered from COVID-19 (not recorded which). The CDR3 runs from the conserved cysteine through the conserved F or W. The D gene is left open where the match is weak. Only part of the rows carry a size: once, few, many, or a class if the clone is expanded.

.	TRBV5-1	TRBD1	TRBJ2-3	CASSPGQGGRDTQYF	TGCGCCAGCAGCCCCGGACAGGGGGGAAGGGATACGCAGTATTTT
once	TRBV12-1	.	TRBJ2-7	CAIPNRESHYEQYF	TGTGCCATTCCAAACAGGGAGTCCCACTACGAGCAGTACTTC
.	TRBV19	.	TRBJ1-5	CASSSTIQGMGKPQHF	TGTGCCAGTAGCTCAACGATTCAGGGGATGGGAAAGCCCCAGCATTTT
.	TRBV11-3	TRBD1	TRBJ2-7	CASSYGQVYEQYF	TGTGCCAGCAGCTACGGACAGGTCTACGAGCAGTACTTC
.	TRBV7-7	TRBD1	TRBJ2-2	CASSSGQGRVGELFF	TGTGCCAGCAGCTCGGGACAGGGAAGAGTCGGGGAGCTGTTTTTT
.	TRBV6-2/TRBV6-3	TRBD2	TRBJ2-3	CASSYEAGGLKDTQYF	TGTGCCAGCAGTTACGAGGCGGGAGGCCTGAAGGATACGCAGTATTTT
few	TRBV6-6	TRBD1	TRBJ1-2	CASTRPGGYGYTF	TGTGCCAGCACCAGACCAGGGGGCTATGGCTACACCTTC
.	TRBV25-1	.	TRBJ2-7	CASVGGSTYEQYF	TGTGCCAGCGTCGGCGGGTCCACCTACGAGCAGTACTTC
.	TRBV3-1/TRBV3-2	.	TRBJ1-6	CASSQTRATYNSPLHF	TGTGCCAGCAGCCAAACTAGGGCGACCTATAATTCACCCCTCCACTTT
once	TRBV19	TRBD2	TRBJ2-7	CASSISGRSSYEQYF	TGTGCCAGTAGTATAAGCGGGAGGAGCTCCTACGAGCAGTACTTC
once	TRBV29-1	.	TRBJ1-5	CSPVEGVVDLSNQPQHF	TGCAGCCCAGTAGAAGGGGTGGTAGATTTGAGCAATCAGCCCCAGCATTTT
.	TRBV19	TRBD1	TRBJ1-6	CASSFLYRDRSPLHF	TGTGCCAGTAGTTTTTTGTACAGGGACAGATCACCCCTCCACTTT
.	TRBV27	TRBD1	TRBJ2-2	CASRTGTEGTGELFF	TGTGCCAGCAGGACCGGGACAGAAGGCACCGGGGAGCTGTTTTTT
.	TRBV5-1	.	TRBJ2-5	CASSLESSETQYF	TGCGCCAGCAGCTTGGAGAGTTCCGAGACCCAGTACTTC
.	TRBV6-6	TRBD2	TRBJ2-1	CASSPLVAGALANEQFF	TGTGCCAGCAGTCCTCTAGTCGCGGGAGCACTTGCAAATGAGCAGTTCTTC
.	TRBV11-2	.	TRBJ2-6	CASSYRGGLSGANVLTF	TGTGCCAGCAGCTACCGGGGAGGTTTATCTGGGGCCAACGTCCTGACTTTC
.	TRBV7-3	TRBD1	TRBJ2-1	CASSSYGGQKHNEQFF	TGTGCCAGTAGCTCTTATGGGGGACAGAAACACAATGAGCAGTTCTTC
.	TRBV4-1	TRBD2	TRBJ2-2	CASSLSHPYSGAAGELFF	TGCGCCAGCAGCCTATCTCATCCTTACAGCGGGGCCGCCGGGGAGCTGTTTTTT
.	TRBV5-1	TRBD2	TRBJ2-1	CASSPGTSGYNEQFF	TGCGCCAGCAGCCCGGGGACTAGCGGATACAATGAGCAGTTCTTC
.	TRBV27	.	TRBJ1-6	CASSLGRVRSSYNSPLHF	TGTGCCAGCAGTTTAGGGAGGGTCCGGAGCTCCTATAATTCACCCCTCCACTTT
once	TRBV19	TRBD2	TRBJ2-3	CASTSETSGPYTDTQYF	TGTGCCAGTACCTCTGAGACTAGCGGACCTTACACAGATACGCAGTATTTT
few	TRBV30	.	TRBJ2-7	CAWSMRSSANEQYF	TGTGCCTGGAGTATGAGGAGTTCTGCTAACGAGCAGTACTTC
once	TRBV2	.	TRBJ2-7	CASSEAPGGLGEQYF	TGTGCCAGCAGTGAAGCCCCCGGGGGGCTGGGCGAGCAGTACTTC
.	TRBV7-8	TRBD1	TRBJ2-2	CASSLTGGKTGELFF	TGTGCCAGCAGCCTGACAGGGGGCAAAACCGGGGAGCTGTTTTTT
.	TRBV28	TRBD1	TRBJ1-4	CASSSSGTEGEKLFF	TGTGCCAGCAGTTCCTCCGGGACAGAGGGTGAAAAACTGTTTTTT
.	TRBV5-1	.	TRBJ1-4	CASSLSGVNEKLFF	TGCGCCAGCAGCCTCTCCGGGGTTAATGAAAAACTGTTTTTT
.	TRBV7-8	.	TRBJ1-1	CASSFFGQNTEAFF	TGTGCCAGCAGCTTTTTCGGACAGAACACTGAAGCTTTCTTT
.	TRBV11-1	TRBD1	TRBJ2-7	CASSTTGEPYEQYF	TGTGCCAGCAGCACAACAGGGGAGCCCTACGAGCAGTACTTC
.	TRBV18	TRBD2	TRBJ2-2	CASSVGLADYAGELFF	TGTGCCAGCTCAGTCGGACTAGCGGATTACGCCGGGGAGCTGTTTTTT
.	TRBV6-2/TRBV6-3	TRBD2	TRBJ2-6	CASSRPGSGTGANVLTF	TGTGCCAGCAGCCGCCCGGGTAGCGGGACTGGGGCCAACGTCCTGACTTTC
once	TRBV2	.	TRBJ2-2	CASRTDATNTGELFF	TGTGCCAGCAGGACTGACGCAACGAACACCGGGGAGCTGTTTTTT
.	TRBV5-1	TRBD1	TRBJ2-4	CASSTQGAGNIQYF	TGCGCCAGCAGCACACAGGGGGCAGGAAACATTCAGTACTTC
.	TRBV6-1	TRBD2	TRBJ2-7	CASSEGLAGSYEQYF	TGTGCCAGCAGTGAAGGACTAGCGGGCTCCTACGAGCAGTACTTC
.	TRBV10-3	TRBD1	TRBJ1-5	CAITGDRNQPQHF	TGTGCCATCACTGGGGACAGAAATCAGCCCCAGCATTTT
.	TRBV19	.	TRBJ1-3	CASADSSGNTIYF	TGTGCCAGTGCTGACAGCTCTGGAAACACCATATATTTT
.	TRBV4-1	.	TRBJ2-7	CASSQDGAHEQYF	TGCGCCAGCAGCCAAGACGGTGCTCACGAGCAGTACTTC
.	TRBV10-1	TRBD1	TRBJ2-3	CASSERTGGDTQYF	TGCGCCAGCAGTGAGAGGACAGGGGGAGATACGCAGTATTTT
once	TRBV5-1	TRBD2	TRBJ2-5	CASSPPREGETQYF	TGCGCCAGCAGCCCCCCGCGGGAGGGAGAGACCCAGTACTTC
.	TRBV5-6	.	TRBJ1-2	CASSPLTRGNYGYTF	TGTGCCAGCAGCCCGCTAACTCGCGGAAACTATGGCTACACCTTC
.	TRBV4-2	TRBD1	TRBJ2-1	CASSQDIQGAGDSSYNEQFF	TGTGCCAGCAGCCAAGATATTCAGGGGGCCGGGGATAGCTCCTACAATGAGCAGTTCTTC